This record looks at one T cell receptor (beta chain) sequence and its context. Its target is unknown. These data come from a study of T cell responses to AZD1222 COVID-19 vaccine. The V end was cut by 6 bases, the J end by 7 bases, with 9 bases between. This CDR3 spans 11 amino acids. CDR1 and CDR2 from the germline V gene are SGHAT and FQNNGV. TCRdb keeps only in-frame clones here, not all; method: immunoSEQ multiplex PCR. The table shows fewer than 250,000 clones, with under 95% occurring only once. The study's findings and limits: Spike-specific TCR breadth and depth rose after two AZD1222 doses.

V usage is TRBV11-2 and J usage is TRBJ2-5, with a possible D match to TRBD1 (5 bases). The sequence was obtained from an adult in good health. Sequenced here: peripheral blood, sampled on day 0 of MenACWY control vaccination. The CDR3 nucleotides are TGTGCCAGCAGGGGGCAGGGGACCCAGTACTTC. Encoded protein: CASRGQGTQYF. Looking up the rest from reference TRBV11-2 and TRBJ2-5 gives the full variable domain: EAGVAQSPRYKIIEKRQSVAFWCNPISGHATLYWYQQILGQGPKLLIQFQNNGVVDDSQLPKDRFSAERLKGVDSTLKIQPAKLEDSAVYLCASRGQGTQYFGPGTRLLVL.